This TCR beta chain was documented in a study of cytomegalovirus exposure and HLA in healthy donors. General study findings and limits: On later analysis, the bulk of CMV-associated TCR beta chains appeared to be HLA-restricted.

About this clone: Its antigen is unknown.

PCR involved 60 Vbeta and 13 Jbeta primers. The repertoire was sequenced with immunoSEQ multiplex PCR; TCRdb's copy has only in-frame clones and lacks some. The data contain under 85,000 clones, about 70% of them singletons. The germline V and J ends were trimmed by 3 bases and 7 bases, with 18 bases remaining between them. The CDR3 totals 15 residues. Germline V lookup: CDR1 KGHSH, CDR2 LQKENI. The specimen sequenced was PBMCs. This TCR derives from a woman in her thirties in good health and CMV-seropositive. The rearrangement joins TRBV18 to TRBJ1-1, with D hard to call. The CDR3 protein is CASSPKTGPGNEAFF. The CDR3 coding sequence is TGTGCCAGCTCACCGAAGACGGGCCCCGGGAATGAAGCTTTCTTT. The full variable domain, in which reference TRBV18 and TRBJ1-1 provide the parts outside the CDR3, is NAGVMQNPRHLVRRRGQEARLRCSPMKGHSHVYWYRQLPEEGLKFMVYLQKENIIDESGMPKERFSAEFPKEGPSILRIQQVVRGDSAAYFCASSPKTGPGNEAFFGQGTRLTVV.